This T cell receptor beta chain was found in a study of cytomegalovirus exposure and HLA in healthy donors. Germline loops: CDR1 SGHTA, CDR2 FQGNSA. J was trimmed by 6 bases and V by 5 bases; bases with no gene match: 6. The CDR3 totals 14 residues. TCRdb keeps only in-frame clones here, not all; method: immunoSEQ multiplex PCR. Of about 75,000 clones in the sample, around four fifths are singletons; the top ten hold 3%. This sequence joins TRBV7-2 and TRBJ1-5; 8 nucleotides agree with TRBD1. Sequencing was carried out using PBMCs. This TCR derives from a man aged 25-40 years in good health and CMV-seronegative. CDR3 nucleotides: TGTGCCAGCAGCCTGGACAGGGCTTTTCAGCCCCAGCATTTT. Translating it yields CASSLDRAFQPQHF.